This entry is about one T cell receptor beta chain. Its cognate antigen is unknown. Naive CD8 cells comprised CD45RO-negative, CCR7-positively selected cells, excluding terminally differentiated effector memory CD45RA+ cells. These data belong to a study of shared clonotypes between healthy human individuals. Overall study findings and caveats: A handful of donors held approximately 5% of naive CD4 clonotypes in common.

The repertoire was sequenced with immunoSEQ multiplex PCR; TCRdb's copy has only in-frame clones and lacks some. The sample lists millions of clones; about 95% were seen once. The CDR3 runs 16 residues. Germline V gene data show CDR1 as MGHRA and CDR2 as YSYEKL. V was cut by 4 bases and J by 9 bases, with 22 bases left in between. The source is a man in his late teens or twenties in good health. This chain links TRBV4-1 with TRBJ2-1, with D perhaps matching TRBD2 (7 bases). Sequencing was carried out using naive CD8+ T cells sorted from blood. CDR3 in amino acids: CASSRTGGGVDGEQFF. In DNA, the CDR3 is TGCGCCAGCAGCCGGACGGGGGGCGGGGTGGATGGTGAGCAGTTCTTC.